Listed below are T cell receptor beta chains from one sample, sequenced in a study of neoadjuvant anti-PD-1 for oral cavity cancer. Sequencing used immunoSEQ multiplex PCR; TCRdb keeps in-frame clones, though not all of them. The sample includes approximately 17,000 clones, 65% of them seen just once. This specimen consisted of PBMCs, obtained before nivolumab (anti-PD-1) treatment. These receptor sequences come from a person aged 35-79 years with oral cavity squamous cell carcinoma. CDR3s include the opening cysteine and the closing phenylalanine or tryptophan. D genes are given only for firm matches. Clone size is shown for a subset of rows, as once, few, many or a class of expanded clone.

>TRBD1|TRBV14|TRBJ2-7|.
TGTGCCAGCAGCCCGGGACAGGGATTCTACGAGCAGTACTTC
CASSPGQGFYEQYF
>.|TRBV10-1|TRBJ2-3|.
TGCGCCAGCAGTGACCCTGGGGGCAATACGCAGTATTTT
CASSDPGGNTQYF
>.|TRBV25-1|TRBJ2-2|.
TGTGCCAGCAGTGAGAGGGGCGCCGGGGAGCTGTTTTTT
CASSERGAGELFF
>.|TRBV29-1|TRBJ2-2|.
TGCAGCGCCAGCCCGAACACCGGGGAGCTGTTTTTT
CSASPNTGELFF
>TRBD2|TRBV10-3|TRBJ2-3|.
TGTGCCATCAGTCCAGCGGGAGGGAAGACAGATACGCAGTATTTT
CAISPAGGKTDTQYF
>TRBD2|TRBV19|TRBJ2-1|.
TGTGCCAGTAGTATAGTGCCGGGACTAGGTCGTGGTGAGCAGTTCTTC
CASSIVPGLGRGEQFF
>.|TRBV28|TRBJ1-4|.
TGTGCCAGCAGTTCCCACAGGGTAGGGTATGAAAAACTGTTTTTT
CASSSHRVGYEKLFF
>.|TRBV5-4|TRBJ1-5|.
TGTGCCAGCAGCTACCATGGAGGGGACAATCAGCCCCAGCATTTT
CASSYHGGDNQPQHF
>TRBD1|TRBV30|TRBJ2-2|.
TGTGCCTGGAGGGGACAGGGACGCACCGGGGAGCTGTTTTTT
CAWRGQGRTGELFF
>TRBD1|TRBV29-1|TRBJ1-4|.
TGCAGCGTTGAACTGGGGACAGATGGAGAAAAACTGTTTTTT
CSVELGTDGEKLFF
>.|TRBV9|TRBJ2-1|.
TGTGCCAGCAGCGTAGGGCTTCAGGGTGCCTACAATGAGCAGTTCTTC
CASSVGLQGAYNEQFF
>.|TRBV6-5|TRBJ2-7|.
TGTGCCAGCAGTTATCTGACGGGCCCGTCCTACGAGCAGTACTTC
CASSYLTGPSYEQYF
>TRBD1|TRBV6-5|TRBJ2-2|.
TGTGCCAGCACCCGATCGACAGGGCTCGGGGAGCTGTTTTTT
CASTRSTGLGELFF
>TRBD2|TRBV29-1|TRBJ2-7|.
TGCAGCGTTGAACGGCCGGGGACTAGCTTCGGCGAGCAGTACTTC
CSVERPGTSFGEQYF
>.|TRBV5-4|TRBJ2-3|once
TGTGCCAGCAGCTTAGGGAGCTCTACCCCTAGTACGCAGTATTTT
CASSLGSSTPSTQYF
>.|TRBV7-2|TRBJ2-5|.
TGTGCCAGCAGCTCGAGATCGAGGGAGACCCAGTACTTC
CASSSRSRETQYF
>.|TRBV11-3|TRBJ2-3|once
TGTGCCAGCAGCTGTAGGCACCCCAAGTCTTGGACAGATACGCAGTATTTT
CASSCRHPKSWTDTQYF
>.|TRBV6-4|TRBJ1-3|.
TGTGCCAGCAGTCCCGAGGCCTACTCTGGAAACACCATATATTTT
CASSPEAYSGNTIYF
>.|TRBV5-1|TRBJ1-2|.
TGCGCCAGCAGTCCCACTTCCATGGCAGCCTCTACCGGCTACACCTTC
CASSPTSMAASTGYTF
>TRBD1|TRBV27|TRBJ1-5|few
TGTGCCAGCAGTTTAATCCACAGGGGCGGCCTCAATCAGCCCCAGCATTTT
CASSLIHRGGLNQPQHF
>TRBD2|TRBV6-5|TRBJ2-1|.
TGTGCCAGCAAGTCGACTAGCGGGACGCAGTTCTTC
CASKSTSGTQFF
>.|TRBV5-1|TRBJ2-1|.
TGCGCCAGCAGCTTGGCTCCTACCCAAGCCTACAATGAGCAGTTCTTC
CASSLAPTQAYNEQFF
>.|TRBV27|TRBJ2-2|few
TGTGCCAGCAGTTTATTCCCTATCACCGGGGAGCTGTTTTTT
CASSLFPITGELFF
>TRBD1|TRBV25-1|TRBJ1-4|.
TGTGCCAGCAGCCCGGAGGACAGGGTTGAAAAACTGTTTTTT
CASSPEDRVEKLFF
>TRBD1|TRBV19|TRBJ2-2|few
TGTGCCAGTAGTGCGGACAGGGGGAGCGGGGAGCTGTTTTTT
CASSADRGSGELFF
>.|TRBV6-1|TRBJ1-1|few
TGTGCCAGCAGTACAGAACAGGGCATGAACACTGAAGCTTTCTTT
CASSTEQGMNTEAFF
>TRBD1|TRBV27|TRBJ1-3|.
TGTGCCAGCGGCAGGGGGCCTGGAAACACCATATATTTT
CASGRGPGNTIYF
>TRBD1|TRBV6-1|TRBJ2-7|.
TGTGCCAGCAGTTCGTCTGGTCGGGGACAGCCCCATGGGTGCTTC
CASSSSGRGQPHGCF
>TRBD2|TRBV7-2|TRBJ2-7|.
TGTGCCAGCAGTTCGCGGGGATATAGCGGGGGAAGCTCCTACGAGCAGTACTTC
CASSSRGYSGGSSYEQYF
>.|TRBV27|TRBJ2-7|.
TGTGCCAGCAGTCCTCGACAGGTTCCCTACGAGCAGTACTTC
CASSPRQVPYEQYF
>TRBD2|TRBV19|TRBJ2-1|.
TGTGCCAGTACTCATGGCGGGAGCTCCTACAATGAGCAGTTCTTC
CASTHGGSSYNEQFF
>.|TRBV11-2|TRBJ2-5|.
TGTGCCAGCAGCTTAATGACTATGAAAGAGACCCAGTACTTC
CASSLMTMKETQYF
>.|TRBV15|TRBJ1-3|.
TGTGCCACCAGTAGCACGAGCGTCATTGGAAACACCATATATTTT
CATSSTSVIGNTIYF
>TRBD2|TRBV7-9|TRBJ2-2|few
TGTGCCAGCACCCTTATAGCGGGAGCGGACACCGGGGAGCTGTTTTTT
CASTLIAGADTGELFF
>TRBD1|TRBV19|TRBJ1-2|few
TGTGCCAGTAGTACGACCGGACAGGGCCTAGGCTACACCTTC
CASSTTGQGLGYTF
>.|TRBV28|TRBJ2-3|.
TGTGCCAGCCAAGGGCGAGCTAGCGAGACAGATACGCAGTATTTT
CASQGRASETDTQYF
>TRBD1|TRBV14|TRBJ2-1|once
TGTGCCAGCAGCCAGGTGGGACAGGGTTACAATGAGCAGTTCTTC
CASSQVGQGYNEQFF
>.|TRBV10-3|TRBJ2-3|.
TGTGCCATCAGTGAGTCCACGGTGCCAGATACGCAGTATTTT
CAISESTVPDTQYF
>TRBD2|TRBV27|TRBJ2-7|once
TGTGCCAGCAGAACCGGACTAGCGGGCTACGAGCAGTACTTC
CASRTGLAGYEQYF